This entry lists 19 T cell receptor beta chains sequenced from one sample in a study of T-cell reconstitution after alpha-beta-depleted transplantation in children. It was with unique molecular identifiers that the TCRbeta library was prepared. Via MiXCR, TCRdb re-called the PCR reads, giving one row per CDR3 protein. The sample records 65,000 to 85,000 distinct CDR3 sequences, 9.5% to 13% being singletons. Specimen: PBMCs, collected before TCRalphabeta/CD19-depleted stem cell transplant. These receptors came from a boy aged 5-17 years with acute myeloid leukemia, due to receive a stem cell transplant.

In its sample, this clonotype was seen many times. The rearrangement uses TRBV5-1 and TRBJ1-2, with D uncertain. CDR1 and CDR2 from the germline V gene are SGHRS and YFSETQ. V lost 4 bases and J 4 bases, leaving 17 bases between the germline ends. The CDR3 is 15 residues long. CDR3 DNA: TGCGCCAGCAGCCCCCAGGAGGCGCGGGGCTATGGCTACACCTTC. Amino acids: CASSPQEARGYGYTF.

This clonotype was seen only a few times. This chain joins TRBV6-1 and TRBJ2-1; 15 nucleotides align to TRBD2. Germline CDR1 reads MNHNS; CDR2 reads SASEGT. Unmatched junction bases numbered 17, after V lost 5 bases and J lost 6 bases. The length of the CDR3 is 20 residues. The DNA for the CDR3 is TGTGCCAGCAGTCGAAGGAGTGGGACTAGCGGGGGGAGGGCGGGCAATGAGCAGTTCTTC. The encoded protein is CASSRRSGTSGGRAGNEQFF.

This clonotype was recorded at least ten times. The V call is TRBV29-1, the J call TRBJ2-1; 7 bases are a match to TRBD1. The CDR3 sequence is 13 residues long. J was trimmed by 6 bases and V by 7 bases; bases with no gene match: 9. The V gene's germline CDR1 is SQVTM and CDR2 ANQGSEA. The CDR3 here is CSAVTGPGNEQFF. The CDR3 nucleotides read TGCAGCGCCGTGACAGGGCCGGGCAATGAGCAGTTCTTC.

Comments on this clonotype: A read error may be the cause here, since a much bigger clone is one base away. The chain joins TRBV9 to TRBJ2-1; possibly TRBD2 for D (6 bases). Germline V gene sequence: CDR1 SGDLS, CDR2 YYNGEE. V lost 0 bases and J lost 14, with 21 bases in between. The CDR3 is 15 residues long. The CDR3: CASSVDIAVGPSEFF. CDR3 bases: TGTGCCAGCAGCGTAGATATAGCGGTAGGGCCGTCGGAGTTCTTC. Full variable domain (rest looked up from reference TRBV9 and TRBJ2-1): DSGVTQTPKHLITATGQRVTLRCSPRSGDLSVYWYQQSLDQGLQFLIQYYNGEERAKGNILERFSAQQFPDLHSELNLSSLELGDSALYFCASSVDIAVGPSEFFGPGTRLTVL.

This clonotype was observed many times. This sequence joins TRBV6-5 and TRBJ2-1, with D possibly matching TRBD2 (5 bases). The CDR3 is 11 amino acids. Trimming stripped 6 bases from V and 10 bases from J, with 10 bases between. Germline V gene lookup returns CDR1 MNHEY and CDR2 SVGAGI. CDR3 sequence (DNA): TGTGCCAGCAGGCTCCTAGCAGAGCAGTTCTTC. It specifies CASRLLAEQFF.

This clonotype was seen at least ten times. The chain combines TRBV7-9 with TRBJ2-3; maybe TRBD2 (6 bases). Germline CDR1 and CDR2: SEHNR and FQNEAQ (reference sequence). This CDR3 has 16 residues. The V gene lost 5 bases and the J gene lost 2 bases, with 17 bases spanning the gap. CDR3 protein: CASSPLGGEITDTQYF. The CDR3 nucleotides read TGTGCCAGCAGCCCGCTGGGCGGGGAAATCACAGATACGCAGTATTTT.

In its sample, this clonotype was seen many times. This rearrangement joins TRBV29-1 to TRBJ1-2, with 7 bases lining up with TRBD1. V lost 6 bases, J lost 4 bases, and 8 bases stayed unmatched. The CDR3 length is 13 residues. Germline CDR1 and CDR2: SQVTM and ANQGSEA. The DNA for the CDR3 is TGCAGCGTCGGGACAGCTACTACCTATGGCTACACCTTC. This translates into CSVGTATTYGYTF.

There are many counts of this clonotype. V and J are TRBV12-3 or TRBV12-4 and TRBJ1-5, with D uncertain. V lost 2 bases to trimming and J lost 3 bases, with 8 bases between them. The CDR3 spans 14 residues. In DNA form, the CDR3 reads TGTGCCAGCAGTTTAAGACTCGCCAATCAGCCCCAGCATTTT. This encodes CASSLRLANQPQHF.

This clonotype was observed at least ten times. J is TRBJ2-7 and V is TRBV14; 7 positions agree with TRBD2. Germline V gene data show CDR1 as SGHDN and CDR2 as FVKESK. V was clipped by 4 bases and J by 3 bases; unmatched bases: 3. This CDR3 is built from 13 residues. Here the CDR3 reads CASSPGTNYEQYF. CDR3 DNA sequence: TGTGCCAGCAGCCCCGGGACTAACTACGAGCAGTACTTC.

CDR3 sequence: CSAVSGRALWEQYF. CDR3 bases: TGCAGTGCTGTCAGCGGGAGGGCCCTTTGGGAGCAGTACTTC. This chain links TRBV20-1 with TRBJ2-7, with 10 nucleotides matching TRBD2. Losses at the gene ends were 5 bases for V and 7 bases for J; bases not matched to a gene: 11. Germline V gives CDR1 DFQATT, CDR2 SNEGSKA (reference sequence). The length of the CDR3 is 14 residues.

Ten or more counts support this clonotype. This sequence joins TRBV10-3 and TRBJ2-3; 9 nucleotides agree with TRBD2. J gave up 4 bases and V 10 bases, and 12 bases lay outside the gene matches. CDR3 size: 15 residues. Germline CDR1 is ENHRY and CDR2 is SYGVKD. CDR3 nucleotide sequence: TGTGCCACCGAACCATCTAGCGGGGACCCAGATACGCAGTATTTT. Translation gives CATEPSSGDPDTQYF.

This clonotype has at least ten counts. The gene calls are TRBV3-1 and TRBJ2-1; D gene unclear. The V and J ends lost 4 bases and 5 bases respectively, with 15 bases between them. This CDR3 has 15 amino acids. The germline gives CDR1 LGHDT, CDR2 YNNKEL (reference sequence). Written as DNA, the CDR3 is TGTGCCAGCAGCCCTGGTCCCACGACCAACAATGAGCAGTTCTTC. Protein: CASSPGPTTNNEQFF.

This clonotype was seen a few times. An end of the junction differs from the germline gene, which may be a read error. As DNA, the CDR3 is TGTACCAGCAGCCTCGCCGCCCTGACCCAAGGACTTTATCAGCCCCAGCATTTT. Translated: CTSSLAALTQGLYQPQHF. The gene calls are TRBV12-3 or TRBV12-4 and TRBJ1-5; D uncertain. The CDR3 runs 18 residues.

The chain has TRBV4-2 and TRBJ2-7; 8 nucleotides match TRBD1. J gave up 4 bases and V 0 bases, and 11 bases lay outside the gene matches. CDR1 LGHNA and CDR2 YNFKEQ come from the germline V gene. The CDR3 covers 17 residues. CDR3 sequence: CASSQEGTGSRGYEQYF. The CDR3 DNA reads TGTGCCAGCAGCCAAGAAGGGACAGGTTCGAGGGGGTACGAGCAGTACTTC.

This clonotype was detected a few times. A much larger clonotype is one base distant, so this may be a read error. The rearrangement uses TRBV5-1 and TRBJ2-2; tentative D call: TRBD2 (5 bases). Trimming shortened V by 5 bases and J by 4 bases, and 12 bases separated the two germline ends. The CDR3 is 14 amino acids. Germline-derived CDR1 and CDR2 are SGHRS and YFSETQ. CDR3 loop: CASRKEASTGELFF. DNA for the CDR3: TGCGCCAGCAGAAAGGAGGCGAGCACCGGGGAGCTGTTTTTT.

The chain combines TRBV6-1 with TRBJ2-7; 7 bases align to TRBD2. This CDR3 is built from 16 residues. V trimming: 6 bases; J trimming: 4 bases; junction bases outside the gene matches: 15. From germline, CDR1 is MNHNS and CDR2 SASEGT. CDR3 region: CASSPRLAAYWYEQYF. The DNA of the CDR3 is TGTGCCAGCAGCCCCCGGCTAGCGGCCTATTGGTACGAGCAGTACTTC.

This clonotype was found once. The J gene is TRBJ2-7, the V gene TRBV21-1; the table's D gene call, TRBD1, was not cross checked with the DNA. TRBV21-1 is given as a pseudogene. The CDR3 runs 12 residues. This chain's CDR3 is CAIEAPAHEQYV. Written as DNA, the CDR3 is TGTGCCATCGAAGCCCCAGCCCACGAGCAGTACGTC.

This clonotype is labeled medium-sized (0.01 to 0.1%). The chain carries TRBV7-2 and TRBJ1-1; TRBD1 is a possible D gene (5 bases). Trimming removed 2 bases at V and 11 bases at J, with 15 bases between. Germline CDR1 is SGHTA and CDR2 is FQGNSA. This CDR3 contains 13 residues. The CDR3 DNA follows: TGTGCCAGCAGCTTAAGGCCGGGTGGGACGGCTTTCTTT. As protein: CASSLRPGGTAFF.

This clonotype was observed at least ten times. V and J are TRBV7-8 and TRBJ1-5, with unresolved D. Trimming removed 2 bases at V and 4 bases at J, with 6 bases between. This CDR3 has 13 residues. The germline gives CDR1 SGHVS, CDR2 FQNEAQ. Here the CDR3 reads CASSLSLNQPQHF. As DNA, the CDR3 is TGTGCCAGCAGCTTAAGTTTGAATCAGCCCCAGCATTTT.